The rows below give T cell receptor beta chains drawn from one sample of a study of vaccination and CD4 T cells after COVID-19. MiXCR, run by TCRdb on the PCR reads, gives a single entry per CDR3 protein. Of approximately 15,000 distinct CDR3 sequences listed, around 40% are singletons. Their cognate antigens are unknown. The source material was CD4+ T cells from blood, cultured in vitro, sampled before SARS-CoV-2 vaccination. Receptors originate from a human donor who had recovered from COVID-19. Each CDR3 is given with its conserved first and last residue. A D gene is named only where the DNA matches it firmly. Size is stated for part of the rows, as once, few or many counts, or as a class when the clone is expanded.

v_gene: TRBV4-3
abundance: .
d_gene: TRBD2
j_gene: TRBJ2-1
CDR3aa: CASSQTPLAGGLNEQFF
CDR3nt: TGCGCCAGCAGCCAAACACCACTAGCGGGGGGGCTCAATGAGCAGTTCTTC

v_gene: TRBV7-2
abundance: few
d_gene: .
j_gene: TRBJ1-3
CDR3aa: CASSLYSGYGNTIYF
CDR3nt: TGTGCCAGCAGCTTATATTCGGGATATGGAAACACCATATATTTT

v_gene: TRBV28
abundance: .
d_gene: .
j_gene: TRBJ1-3
CDR3aa: CASGLGSGNTIYF
CDR3nt: TGTGCCAGCGGCCTTGGCTCTGGAAACACCATATATTTT

v_gene: TRBV20-1
abundance: few
d_gene: .
j_gene: TRBJ2-3
CDR3aa: CSAPSPIGRTDTQYF
CDR3nt: TGCAGTGCTCCGAGCCCTATAGGGCGCACAGATACGCAGTATTTT

v_gene: TRBV20-1
abundance: few
d_gene: TRBD1
j_gene: TRBJ1-5
CDR3aa: CSAITAGGLGNQPQHF
CDR3nt: TGCAGTGCTATAACGGCAGGGGGCCTTGGGAATCAGCCCCAGCATTTT

v_gene: TRBV7-9
abundance: few
d_gene: TRBD1
j_gene: TRBJ2-5
CDR3aa: CASSPGTGRETQYF
CDR3nt: TGTGCCAGCAGCCCCGGGACAGGTCGTGAGACCCAGTACTTC

v_gene: TRBV27
abundance: .
d_gene: TRBD2
j_gene: TRBJ2-2
CDR3aa: CASSSTGTSGSGELFF
CDR3nt: TGTGCCAGCAGTTCTACCGGGACTAGTGGGTCCGGGGAGCTGTTTTTT

v_gene: TRBV6-5
abundance: .
d_gene: TRBD1
j_gene: TRBJ1-5
CDR3aa: CASSWGRGQRQPQHF
CDR3nt: TGTGCCAGCAGTTGGGGCAGGGGGCAACGGCAGCCCCAGCATTTT

v_gene: TRBV20-1
abundance: few
d_gene: .
j_gene: TRBJ1-1
CDR3aa: CSASRERATEAFF
CDR3nt: TGCAGTGCTTCCAGGGAGCGGGCCACTGAAGCTTTCTTT

v_gene: TRBV25-1
abundance: .
d_gene: .
j_gene: TRBJ1-2
CDR3aa: CASSEFRQGRDYGYTF
CDR3nt: TGTGCCAGCAGTGAATTCCGGCAGGGTAGGGACTATGGCTACACCTTC

v_gene: TRBV6-5
abundance: few
d_gene: .
j_gene: TRBJ1-6
CDR3aa: CASSYSGGVGSPLHF
CDR3nt: TGTGCCAGCAGTTACTCGGGGGGTGTAGGGTCACCCCTCCACTTT

v_gene: TRBV10-3
abundance: .
d_gene: .
j_gene: TRBJ2-1
CDR3aa: CAISEAPRDEQFF
CDR3nt: TGTGCCATCAGTGAGGCCCCCAGGGATGAGCAGTTCTTC

v_gene: TRBV20-1
abundance: few
d_gene: .
j_gene: TRBJ2-3
CDR3aa: CSGGEGTDTQYF
CDR3nt: TGCAGTGGGGGGGAAGGCACAGATACGCAGTATTTT

v_gene: TRBV20-1
abundance: medium-sized
d_gene: .
j_gene: TRBJ1-5
CDR3aa: CSAMGDGRNQPQHF
CDR3nt: TGCAGTGCCATGGGGGATGGGCGCAATCAGCCCCAGCATTTT

v_gene: TRBV28
abundance: .
d_gene: TRBD1
j_gene: TRBJ2-1
CDR3aa: CASSRTGTRDNEQFF
CDR3nt: TGTGCCAGCAGCAGGACAGGGACGAGGGACAATGAGCAGTTCTTC

v_gene: TRBV12-3/TRBV12-4
abundance: .
d_gene: TRBD1
j_gene: TRBJ2-7
CDR3aa: CASRMDRASEQYF
CDR3nt: TGTGCCAGCAGAATGGACAGGGCCTCCGAGCAGTACTTC

v_gene: TRBV6-2/TRBV6-3
abundance: .
d_gene: TRBD1
j_gene: TRBJ2-7
CDR3aa: CASSYKDRAEQYF
CDR3nt: TGTGCCAGCAGTTATAAAGACAGGGCCGAGCAGTACTTC

v_gene: TRBV28
abundance: .
d_gene: TRBD1
j_gene: TRBJ2-1
CDR3aa: CASSLDRVEIDEQFF
CDR3nt: TGTGCCAGCAGTTTGGACAGGGTGGAGATTGATGAGCAGTTCTTC

v_gene: TRBV7-9
abundance: few
d_gene: .
j_gene: TRBJ1-1
CDR3aa: CASSPMVLQEAFF
CDR3nt: TGTGCCAGCAGCCCCATGGTGTTACAGGAAGCTTTCTTT

v_gene: TRBV20-1
abundance: few
d_gene: TRBD1
j_gene: TRBJ1-3
CDR3aa: CSAGQGAGGNTIYF
CDR3nt: TGCAGTGCCGGACAGGGGGCGGGCGGAAACACCATATATTTT

v_gene: TRBV6-5
abundance: .
d_gene: .
j_gene: TRBJ2-6
CDR3aa: CASSYGGTSSGANVLTF
CDR3nt: TGTGCCAGCAGTTACGGGGGCACCAGCTCTGGGGCCAACGTCCTGACTTTC

v_gene: TRBV7-9
abundance: .
d_gene: TRBD2
j_gene: TRBJ2-1
CDR3aa: CASSLGLRLAGESSYNEQFF
CDR3nt: TGTGCCAGCAGCTTAGGGCTCAGACTAGCGGGGGAGAGCTCCTACAATGAGCAGTTCTTC

v_gene: TRBV20-1
abundance: few
d_gene: TRBD2
j_gene: TRBJ2-5
CDR3aa: CSAGLAGGPLETQYF
CDR3nt: TGCAGTGCAGGACTAGCGGGGGGGCCATTGGAGACCCAGTACTTC

v_gene: TRBV5-4
abundance: .
d_gene: .
j_gene: TRBJ1-2
CDR3aa: CASSSAFELGLYTF
CDR3nt: TGTGCCAGCAGCTCCGCGTTTGAACTGGGGTTATACACCTTC

v_gene: TRBV7-2
abundance: few
d_gene: .
j_gene: TRBJ1-1
CDR3aa: CASRQEQRITEAFF
CDR3nt: TGTGCCAGCAGACAGGAACAGAGGATCACTGAAGCTTTCTTT

v_gene: TRBV11-3
abundance: .
d_gene: .
j_gene: TRBJ2-5
CDR3aa: CASSLTGETQYF
CDR3nt: TGTGCCAGCAGCTTGACAGGAGAGACCCAGTACTTC

v_gene: TRBV19
abundance: .
d_gene: .
j_gene: TRBJ1-6
CDR3aa: CASSPGRSGGSPLNSPLHF
CDR3nt: TGTGCCAGTAGCCCTGGGCGATCGGGGGGGTCACCATTGAATTCACCCCTCCACTTT

v_gene: TRBV12-3/TRBV12-4
abundance: .
d_gene: .
j_gene: TRBJ2-3
CDR3aa: CASSRRLAGGTDTQYF
CDR3nt: TGTGCCAGCAGTCGTCGACTAGCAGGGGGGACAGATACGCAGTATTTT

v_gene: TRBV11-3
abundance: few
d_gene: .
j_gene: TRBJ2-1
CDR3aa: CASSLTQGEQFF
CDR3nt: TGTGCCAGCAGCCTGACACAGGGCGAGCAGTTCTTC

v_gene: TRBV7-3
abundance: few
d_gene: .
j_gene: TRBJ1-5
CDR3aa: CASSLGQNQPQHF
CDR3nt: TGTGCCAGCAGCTTAGGCCAGAATCAGCCCCAGCATTTT

v_gene: TRBV20-1
abundance: few
d_gene: TRBD1
j_gene: TRBJ2-3
CDR3aa: CSARDRPSTDTQYF
CDR3nt: TGCAGTGCCCGGGACAGACCTAGCACAGATACGCAGTATTTT

v_gene: TRBV27
abundance: .
d_gene: .
j_gene: TRBJ1-1
CDR3aa: CASSRLRDTVNGAFF
CDR3nt: TGTGCCAGCAGTAGACTCCGGGACACCGTTAACGGGGCTTTCTTT

v_gene: TRBV19
abundance: .
d_gene: .
j_gene: TRBJ1-5
CDR3aa: CASSIYGEGGNQPQHF
CDR3nt: TGTGCCAGTAGTATATATGGGGAAGGGGGCAATCAGCCCCAGCATTTT

v_gene: TRBV20-1
abundance: few
d_gene: TRBD1
j_gene: TRBJ2-4
CDR3aa: CSATPGQGRIQYF
CDR3nt: TGCAGTGCTACCCCGGGACAGGGTAGAATTCAGTACTTC

v_gene: TRBV24-1
abundance: .
d_gene: TRBD1
j_gene: TRBJ1-5
CDR3aa: CATSDGQGVNQPQHF
CDR3nt: TGTGCCACCAGTGACGGACAGGGGGTTAATCAGCCCCAGCATTTT

v_gene: TRBV7-2
abundance: .
d_gene: .
j_gene: TRBJ1-6
CDR3aa: CASSLDLGYGHSPLHF
CDR3nt: TGTGCCAGCAGCTTAGATCTTGGGTATGGGCATTCACCCCTCCACTTT

v_gene: TRBV6-4
abundance: .
d_gene: .
j_gene: TRBJ1-1
CDR3aa: CASRATGNTEAFF
CDR3nt: TGTGCCAGCAGAGCGACAGGGAACACTGAAGCTTTCTTT

v_gene: TRBV6-1
abundance: .
d_gene: .
j_gene: TRBJ1-2
CDR3aa: CASSDRDRSGYTF
CDR3nt: TGTGCCAGCAGTGACCGGGACCGGTCTGGCTACACCTTC

v_gene: TRBV7-9
abundance: few
d_gene: .
j_gene: TRBJ1-2
CDR3aa: CASSLAGLGYTF
CDR3nt: TGTGCCAGCAGCTTAGCCGGTCTTGGCTACACCTTC